This TCR beta chain was found in a study of cytomegalovirus exposure and HLA in healthy donors. On the study more broadly: Around 80 million unique TCR sequences came from HLA-typed donors in an early release.

The length of the CDR3 is 15 residues. Germline CDR1 is SEHNR and CDR2 is FQNEAQ (reference sequence). Trimming stripped 2 bases from V and 0 bases from J, with 7 bases between. General study findings and limits: Reports state that TCR beta sequences accurately predicted most subjects' HLA-A and HLA-B alleles. Both high specificity and high sensitivity reportedly marked the classifier's diagnosis of cytomegalovirus status.

With respect to this clone: Its target is not known.

At sampling all donors were nominally healthy, likely with unrecorded immune exposures. PCR used 60 Vbeta primers and 13 Jbeta primers. The repertoire was sequenced with immunoSEQ multiplex PCR; TCRdb's copy has only in-frame clones and lacks some. The sample has 90,000 to 120,000 clones, roughly 80% seen once. The chain recombines TRBV7-9 with TRBJ1-4; no firm D call. Material: PBMCs. The sequence was obtained from a female donor in good health and CMV-seropositive. CDR3 in DNA: TGTGCCAGCAGCTTATGGCCAACAACTAATGAAAAACTGTTTTTT. Translating it yields CASSLWPTTNEKLFF.